This record covers a single T cell receptor beta chain. The antigen is unknown. This sample was included in a study of PD-1 blockade in classical Hodgkin lymphoma. Findings and caveats of the study: What caused the repertoire differences, perhaps disease activity or prior therapy, remains undefined. TCR diversity rose significantly by C4D1 in CD4+ but not CD8+ cells.

TCRdb's copy holds only in-frame clones and misses some; the assay was immunoSEQ multiplex PCR. This sample yields about 27,000 clones, of which around 90% are seen a single time; 6% to 8% belongs to the top ten. The CDR3 sequence is 15 residues long. Germline V gene lookup returns CDR1 SNHLY and CDR2 FYNNEI. Between the trimmed V and J ends, which lost 8 bases and 6 bases, there was a span of 19 bases. After autologous stem cell transplantation all patients relapsed, and prior brentuximab vedotin exposure differed between cohorts. Researchers pulled CD8+ T cells out of thawed PBMCs using magnetic negative selection.

This sequence joins TRBV2 and TRBJ2-2, with a weak D call TRBD1 (5 bases). The sample was CD8+ T cells from blood, taken at baseline. The origin of this receptor is a human donor with classical Hodgkin lymphoma. CDR3 bases: TGTGCCAGCGACACTGACACGGCCAGGGCCGGGGAGCTGTTTTTT. It is translated as CASDTDTARAGELFF.